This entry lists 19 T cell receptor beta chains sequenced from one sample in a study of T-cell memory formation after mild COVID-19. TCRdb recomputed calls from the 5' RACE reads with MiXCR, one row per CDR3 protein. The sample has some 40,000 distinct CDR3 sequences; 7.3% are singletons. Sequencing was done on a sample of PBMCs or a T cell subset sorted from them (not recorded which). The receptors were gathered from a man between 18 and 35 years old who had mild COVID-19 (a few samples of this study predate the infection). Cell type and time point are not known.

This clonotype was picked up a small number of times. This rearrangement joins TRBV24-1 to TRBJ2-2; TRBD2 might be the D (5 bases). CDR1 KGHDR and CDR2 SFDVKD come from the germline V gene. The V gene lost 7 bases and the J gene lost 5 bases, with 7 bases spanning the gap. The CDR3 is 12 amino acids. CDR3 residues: CATRTGTGELFF. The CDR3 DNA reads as TGTGCCACCAGAACGGGGACCGGGGAGCTGTTTTTT.

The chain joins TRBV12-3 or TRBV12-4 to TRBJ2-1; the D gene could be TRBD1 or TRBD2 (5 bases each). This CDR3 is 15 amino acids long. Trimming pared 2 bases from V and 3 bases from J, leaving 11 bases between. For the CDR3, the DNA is TGTGCCAGCAGTTTACAGGGACCGGGCTACAATGAGCAGTTCTTC. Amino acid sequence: CASSLQGPGYNEQFF.

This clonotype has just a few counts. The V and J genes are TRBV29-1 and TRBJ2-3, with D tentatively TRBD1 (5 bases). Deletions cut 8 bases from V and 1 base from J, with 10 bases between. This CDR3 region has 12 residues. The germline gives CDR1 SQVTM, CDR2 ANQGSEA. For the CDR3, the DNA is TGCAGCTCTTGGGGCCGCACAGATACGCAGTATTTT. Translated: CSSWGRTDTQYF.

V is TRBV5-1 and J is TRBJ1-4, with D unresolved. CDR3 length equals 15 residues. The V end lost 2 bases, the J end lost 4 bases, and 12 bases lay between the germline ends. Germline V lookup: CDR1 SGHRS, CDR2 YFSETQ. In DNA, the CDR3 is TGCGCCAGCAGCTTACGAGACTTAAGTAATGAAAAACTGTTTTTT. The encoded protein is CASSLRDLSNEKLFF.

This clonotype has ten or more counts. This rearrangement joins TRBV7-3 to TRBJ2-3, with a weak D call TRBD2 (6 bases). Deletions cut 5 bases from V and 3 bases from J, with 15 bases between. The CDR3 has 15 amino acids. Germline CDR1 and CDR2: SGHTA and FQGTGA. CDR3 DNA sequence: TGTGCCAGCAGCAAGGGACTTGGGTTGACAGATACGCAGTATTTT. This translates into CASSKGLGLTDTQYF.

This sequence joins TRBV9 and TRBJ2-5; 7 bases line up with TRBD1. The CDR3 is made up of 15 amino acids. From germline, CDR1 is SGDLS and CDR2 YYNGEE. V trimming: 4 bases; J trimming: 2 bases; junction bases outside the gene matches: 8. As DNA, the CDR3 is TGTGCCAGCAGCTCCCGGGACAGTGAACAAGAGACCCAGTACTTC. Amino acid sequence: CASSSRDSEQETQYF.

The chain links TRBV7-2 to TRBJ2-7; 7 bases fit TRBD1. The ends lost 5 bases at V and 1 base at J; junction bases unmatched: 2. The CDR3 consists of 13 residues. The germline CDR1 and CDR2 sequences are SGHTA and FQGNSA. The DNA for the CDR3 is TGTGCCAGCAGCAAGGACAGGTCCTACGAGCAGTACGTC. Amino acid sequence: CASSKDRSYEQYV.

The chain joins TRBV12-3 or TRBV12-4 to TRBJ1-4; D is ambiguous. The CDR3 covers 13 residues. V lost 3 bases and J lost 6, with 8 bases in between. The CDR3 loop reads CASSFKRDEKLFF. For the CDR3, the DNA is TGTGCCAGCAGTTTCAAGCGTGATGAAAAACTGTTTTTT.

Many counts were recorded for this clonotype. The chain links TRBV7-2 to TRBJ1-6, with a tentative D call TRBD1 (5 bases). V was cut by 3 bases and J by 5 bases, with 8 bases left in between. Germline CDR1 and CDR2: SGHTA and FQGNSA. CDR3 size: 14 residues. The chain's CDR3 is CASSLGPNNSPLHF. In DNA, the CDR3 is TGTGCCAGCAGCTTGGGACCCAATAATTCACCCCTCCACTTT. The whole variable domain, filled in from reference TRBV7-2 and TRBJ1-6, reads GAGVSQSPSNKVTEKGKDVELRCDPISGHTALYWYRQSLGQGLEFLIYFQGNSAPDKSGLPSDRFSAERTGGSVSTLTIQRTQQEDSAVYLCASSLGPNNSPLHFGNGTRLTVT.

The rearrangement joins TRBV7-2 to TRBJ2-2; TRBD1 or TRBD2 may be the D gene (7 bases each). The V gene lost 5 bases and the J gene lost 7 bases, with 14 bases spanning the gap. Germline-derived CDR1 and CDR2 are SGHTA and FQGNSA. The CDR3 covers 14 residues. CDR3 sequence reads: CASSRPGGGGELFF. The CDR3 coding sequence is TGTGCCAGCAGCCGACCAGGGGGGGGCGGGGAGCTGTTTTTT.

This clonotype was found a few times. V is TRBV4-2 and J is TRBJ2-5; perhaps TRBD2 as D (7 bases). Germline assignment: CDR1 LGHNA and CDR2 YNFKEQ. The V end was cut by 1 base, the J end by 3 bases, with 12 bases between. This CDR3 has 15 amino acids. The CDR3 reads CASSQAGGREETQYF. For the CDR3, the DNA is TGTGCCAGCAGCCAAGCGGGGGGCAGGGAAGAGACCCAGTACTTC.

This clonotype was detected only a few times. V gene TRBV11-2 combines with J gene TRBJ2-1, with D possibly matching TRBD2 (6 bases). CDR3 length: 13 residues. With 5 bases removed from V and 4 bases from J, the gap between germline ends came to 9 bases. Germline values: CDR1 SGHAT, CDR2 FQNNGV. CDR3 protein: CASSGGYYNEQFF. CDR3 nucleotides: TGTGCCAGCAGCGGGGGGTATTACAATGAGCAGTTCTTC.

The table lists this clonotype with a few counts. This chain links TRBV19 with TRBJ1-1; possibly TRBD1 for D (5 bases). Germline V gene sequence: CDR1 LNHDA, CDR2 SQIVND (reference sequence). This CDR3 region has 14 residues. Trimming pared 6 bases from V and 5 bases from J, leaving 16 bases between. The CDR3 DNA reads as TGTGCCAGTAGACACCACCTGGGGGATACTGAAGCTTTCTTT. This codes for CASRHHLGDTEAFF.

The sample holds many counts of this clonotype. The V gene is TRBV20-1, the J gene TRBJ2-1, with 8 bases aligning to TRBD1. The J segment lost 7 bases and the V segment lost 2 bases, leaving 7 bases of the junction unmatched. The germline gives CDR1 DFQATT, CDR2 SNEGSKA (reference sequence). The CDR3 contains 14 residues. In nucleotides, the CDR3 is TGCAGTGCTAGATTCGGACAGGGAAAAAATGAGCAGTTCTTC. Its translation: CSARFGQGKNEQFF.

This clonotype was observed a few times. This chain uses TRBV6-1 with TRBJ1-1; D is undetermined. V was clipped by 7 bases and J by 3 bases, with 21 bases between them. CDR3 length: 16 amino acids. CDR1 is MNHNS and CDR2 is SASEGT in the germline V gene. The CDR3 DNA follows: TGTGCCAGCATTCTCCGGCCGGGCAGGCCCTACACTGAAGCTTTCTTT. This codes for CASILRPGRPYTEAFF.

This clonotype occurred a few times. The CDR3 DNA is TGTGCCACAACCCCCGACAGGGTAGGCGAGACCCAGTACTTC. This translates into CATTPDRVGETQYF. The J gene is TRBJ2-5, the V gene TRBV10-3, with 7 bases aligning to TRBD1. The CDR3 loop spans 14 amino acids. The V gene's germline CDR1 is ENHRY and CDR2 SYGVKD. With V trimmed by 10 bases and J by 5 bases, 13 bases remained unmatched.

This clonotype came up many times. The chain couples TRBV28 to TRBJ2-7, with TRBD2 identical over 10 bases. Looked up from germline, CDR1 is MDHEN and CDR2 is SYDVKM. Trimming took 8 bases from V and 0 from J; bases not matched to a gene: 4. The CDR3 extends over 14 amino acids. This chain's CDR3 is CASQTSGHSYEQYF. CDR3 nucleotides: TGTGCCAGCCAGACTAGCGGGCACTCCTACGAGCAGTACTTC. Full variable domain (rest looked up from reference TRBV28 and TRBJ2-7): DVKVTQSSRYLVKRTGEKVFLECVQDMDHENMFWYRQDPGLGLRLIYFSYDVKMKEKGDIPEGYSVSREKKERFSLILESASTNQTSMYLCASQTSGHSYEQYFGPGTRLTVT.

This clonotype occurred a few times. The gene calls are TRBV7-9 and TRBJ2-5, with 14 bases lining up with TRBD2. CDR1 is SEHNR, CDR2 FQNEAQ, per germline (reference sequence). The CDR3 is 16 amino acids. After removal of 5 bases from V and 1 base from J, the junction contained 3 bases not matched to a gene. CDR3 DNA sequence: TGTGCCAGCAGCCAGGGACTAGCGGGGGTCCAAGAGACCCAGTACTTC. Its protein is CASSQGLAGVQETQYF. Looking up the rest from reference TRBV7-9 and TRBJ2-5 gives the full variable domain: DTGVSQNPRHKITKRGQNVTFRCDPISEHNRLYWYRQTLGQGPEFLTYFQNEAQLEKSRLLSDRFSAERPKGSFSTLEIQRTEQGDSAMYLCASSQGLAGVQETQYFGPGTRLLVL.

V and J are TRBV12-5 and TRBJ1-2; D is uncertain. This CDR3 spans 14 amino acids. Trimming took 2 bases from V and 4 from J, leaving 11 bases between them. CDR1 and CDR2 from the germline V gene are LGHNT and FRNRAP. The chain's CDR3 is CASGLQYGIYGYTF. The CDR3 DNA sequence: TGTGCTAGTGGTTTGCAATACGGTATCTATGGCTACACCTTC.